The T cell receptor (beta chain) described here comes from a study of cytomegalovirus exposure and HLA in healthy donors. On the study more broadly: A later analysis reported the same platform for the roughly 120 validation repertoires and the approximately 720 first-cohort repertoires. Findings of the study overall: Reports credit the classifier with highly specific, highly sensitive diagnosis of cytomegalovirus status. Rare TCR sequences predominated, though certain public TCRs were found in many donors.

With 2 bases removed from V and 1 base from J, the gap between germline ends came to 12 bases. This CDR3 spans 16 amino acids. Germline loops: CDR1 WSHSY, CDR2 SAAADI. TCRdb keeps only in-frame clones here, not all; method: immunoSEQ multiplex PCR. The sample lists some 350,000 clones, around 90% occurring once. As concerns this clone: Its antigen is as yet unknown.

This rearrangement joins TRBV10-2 to TRBJ2-4, with D perhaps TRBD1 (6 bases). The TCR comes from a woman aged 25 to 45 in good health and CMV-seropositive. Sequenced input: PBMCs. The CDR3 nucleotides are TGCGCCAGCAGTGAGCTTGGGGGCGCCGCCAAAAACATTCAGTACTTC. Translation gives CASSELGGAAKNIQYF.